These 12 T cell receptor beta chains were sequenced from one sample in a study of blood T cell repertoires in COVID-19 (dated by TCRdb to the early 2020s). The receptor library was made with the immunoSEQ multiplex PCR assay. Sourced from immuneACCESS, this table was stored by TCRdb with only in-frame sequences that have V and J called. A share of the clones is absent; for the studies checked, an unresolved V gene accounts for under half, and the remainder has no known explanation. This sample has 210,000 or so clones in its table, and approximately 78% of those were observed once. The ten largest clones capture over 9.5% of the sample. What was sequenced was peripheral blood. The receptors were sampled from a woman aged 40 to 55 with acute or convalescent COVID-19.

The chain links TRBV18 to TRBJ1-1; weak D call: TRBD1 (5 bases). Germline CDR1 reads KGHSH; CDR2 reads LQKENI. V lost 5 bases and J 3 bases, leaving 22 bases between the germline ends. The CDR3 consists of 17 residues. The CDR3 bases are TGTGCCAGCTCAGCCCAAACAGGTGGATCCTATTACACTGAAGCTTTCTTT. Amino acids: CASSAQTGGSYYTEAFF.

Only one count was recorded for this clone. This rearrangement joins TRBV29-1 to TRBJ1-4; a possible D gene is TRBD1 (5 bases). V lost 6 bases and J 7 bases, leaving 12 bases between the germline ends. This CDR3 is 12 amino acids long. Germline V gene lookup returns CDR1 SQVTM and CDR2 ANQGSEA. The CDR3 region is CSVSRGSEKLFF. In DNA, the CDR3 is TGCAGCGTCTCTCGGGGGTCTGAAAAACTGTTTTTT.

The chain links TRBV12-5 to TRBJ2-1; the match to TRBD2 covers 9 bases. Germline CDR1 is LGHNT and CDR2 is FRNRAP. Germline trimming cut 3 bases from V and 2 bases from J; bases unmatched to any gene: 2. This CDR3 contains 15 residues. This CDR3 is CASGFLAGTYNEQFF. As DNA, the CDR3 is TGTGCTAGTGGTTTTCTAGCGGGGACCTACAATGAGCAGTTCTTC.

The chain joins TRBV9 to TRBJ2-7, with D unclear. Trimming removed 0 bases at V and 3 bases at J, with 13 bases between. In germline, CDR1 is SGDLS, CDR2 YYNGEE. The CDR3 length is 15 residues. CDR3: CASSVGPSDHYEQYF. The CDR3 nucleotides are TGTGCCAGCAGCGTAGGGCCCAGCGACCACTACGAGCAGTACTTC.

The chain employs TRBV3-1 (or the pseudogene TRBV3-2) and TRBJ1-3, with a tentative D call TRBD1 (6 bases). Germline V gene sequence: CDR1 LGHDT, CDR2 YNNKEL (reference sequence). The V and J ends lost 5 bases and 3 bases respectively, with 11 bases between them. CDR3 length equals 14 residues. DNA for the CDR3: TGTGCCAGCAGCAGCAGGGGTGGTGGAAACACCATATATTTT. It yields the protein CASSSRGGGNTIYF.

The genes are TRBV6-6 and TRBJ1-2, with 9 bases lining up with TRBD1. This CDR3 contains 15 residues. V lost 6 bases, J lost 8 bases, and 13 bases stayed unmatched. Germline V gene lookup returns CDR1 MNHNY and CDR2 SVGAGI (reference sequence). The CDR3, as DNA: TGTGCCAGCAGCCCTCAAGGGACAGGGATAGGCGGCTACACCTTC. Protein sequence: CASSPQGTGIGGYTF.

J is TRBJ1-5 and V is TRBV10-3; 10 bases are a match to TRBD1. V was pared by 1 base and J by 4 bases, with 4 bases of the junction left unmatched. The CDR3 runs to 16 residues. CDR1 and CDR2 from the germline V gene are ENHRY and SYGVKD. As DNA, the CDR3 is TGTGCCATCAGTGAGTACCCGGGACAGGGGAATCAGCCCCAGCATTTT. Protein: CAISEYPGQGNQPQHF.

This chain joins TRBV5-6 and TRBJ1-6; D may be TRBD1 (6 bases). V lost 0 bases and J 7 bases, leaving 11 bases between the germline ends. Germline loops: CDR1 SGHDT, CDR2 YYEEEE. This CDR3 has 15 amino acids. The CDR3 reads CASSLGQGNNSPLHF. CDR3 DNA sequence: TGTGCCAGCAGCTTGGGGCAGGGGAACAATTCACCCCTCCACTTT.

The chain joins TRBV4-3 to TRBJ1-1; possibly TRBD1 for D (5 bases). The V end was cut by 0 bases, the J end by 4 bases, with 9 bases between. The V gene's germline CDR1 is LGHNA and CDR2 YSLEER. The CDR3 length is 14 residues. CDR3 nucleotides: TGCGCCAGCAGCCAAGATGGGGGGGGCACTGAAGCTTTCTTT. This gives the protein CASSQDGGGTEAFF.

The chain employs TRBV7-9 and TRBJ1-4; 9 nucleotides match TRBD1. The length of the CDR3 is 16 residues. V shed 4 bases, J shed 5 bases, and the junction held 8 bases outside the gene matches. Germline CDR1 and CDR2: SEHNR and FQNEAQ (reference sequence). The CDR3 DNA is TGTGCCAGCAGCTCCACGGGGACAGGGTTGAATGAAAAACTGTTTTTT. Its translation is CASSSTGTGLNEKLFF. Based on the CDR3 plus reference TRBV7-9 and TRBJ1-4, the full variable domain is DTGVSQNPRHKITKRGQNVTFRCDPISEHNRLYWYRQTLGQGPEFLTYFQNEAQLEKSRLLSDRFSAERPKGSFSTLEIQRTEQGDSAMYLCASSSTGTGLNEKLFFGSGTQLSVL.

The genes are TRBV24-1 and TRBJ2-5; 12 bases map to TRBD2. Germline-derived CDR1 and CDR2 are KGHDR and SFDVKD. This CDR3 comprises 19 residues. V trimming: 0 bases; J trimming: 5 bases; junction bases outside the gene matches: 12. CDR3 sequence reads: CATSDLPFELAGGWETQYF. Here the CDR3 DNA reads TGTGCCACCAGTGATTTGCCCTTCGAGCTAGCGGGAGGGTGGGAGACCCAGTACTTC.

CDR3 residues: CASRDSSYNEQFF. Here the CDR3 DNA reads TGCGCCAGCAGGGACAGCTCCTACAATGAGCAGTTCTTC. V is TRBV10-1 and J is TRBJ2-1, with D possibly matching TRBD1 (6 bases). Per germline, CDR1 WNHNN and CDR2 SYGVQD (reference sequence). The CDR3 spans 13 residues. Trimming left V 6 bases short and J 0 bases short, with 6 bases between.